A single sample is the source of the 6 T cell receptor beta chains below, sequenced in a study of T-cell memory formation after mild COVID-19. TCRdb called the 5' RACE reads again in MiXCR, with one record for every CDR3 protein. The sample lists some 350,000 distinct CDR3 sequences, around 15% occurring once. Sequenced: PBMCs or a T cell subset sorted from them (not recorded which). The origin of the receptors is a man younger than 35 who had mild COVID-19 (a few samples of this study predate the infection). Cell type and time point are not known.

V usage is TRBV5-6 and J usage is TRBJ2-7; TRBD2 matches at 10 bases. V shed 0 bases and J 13 bases; nucleotides not matched to a gene: 7. CDR3 size: 13 residues. Germline V lookup: CDR1 SGHDT, CDR2 YYEEEE. CDR3 sequence (DNA): TGTGCCAGCAGCTTGGTAGGTCTAGCGGGGGCCTACTTC. Amino acids: CASSLVGLAGAYF.

This clonotype was seen more than once but under ten times. The chain links TRBV10-3 to TRBJ2-5, with D possibly TRBD2 on 5 matching bases. Between the trimmed V and J ends, which lost 2 bases and 7 bases, there was a span of 8 bases. The CDR3 is 12 amino acids. Germline-derived CDR1 and CDR2 are ENHRY and SYGVKD. The CDR3 protein is CAISEEGRTQYF. CDR3 DNA: TGTGCCATCAGTGAGGAAGGGAGGACCCAGTACTTC.

This chain connects TRBV20-1 to TRBJ2-7; 7 positions agree with TRBD1. The CDR3 sequence is 13 residues long. V lost 1 base and J lost 3; bases outside the gene matches: 3. Germline values: CDR1 DFQATT, CDR2 SNEGSKA (reference sequence). CDR3: CSARGDSHYEQYF. In DNA form, the CDR3 reads TGCAGTGCTAGAGGGGACAGCCACTACGAGCAGTACTTC.

Remarks on this clonotype: A read error may produce the germline difference seen at one junction end. The V gene is TRBV11-2, the J gene TRBJ1-1; D not certain. The CDR3 spans 15 residues. From germline, CDR1 is SGHAT and CDR2 FQNNGV. The CDR3 region is CASSLGYGLKTEAFF. CDR3 nucleotide sequence: TGTGCCAGCAGCTTAGGATACGGCCTGAAAACTGAAGCTTTCTTT.

This clonotype was recorded many times. The genes are TRBV4-1 and TRBJ2-3; the D is unclear. This CDR3 is 13 amino acids long. The V end lost 4 bases, the J end lost 7 bases, and 12 bases lay between the germline ends. Germline lookup yields CDR1 MGHRA and CDR2 YSYEKL. The CDR3 DNA follows: TGCGCCAGCAGCCCCCTCCGGCAACATACGCAGTATTTT. It yields the protein CASSPLRQHTQYF.

This clonotype appeared a few times. The chain uses TRBV6-5 and TRBJ2-7; 7 nucleotides line up with TRBD1. Germline V lookup: CDR1 MNHEY, CDR2 SVGAGI. The trim removed 6 bases at V and 3 bases at J, leaving 11 bases unmatched. The CDR3 length is 15 residues. The CDR3: CASSSTAPGGYEQYF. Here the CDR3 DNA reads TGTGCCAGCAGCTCTACAGCCCCAGGGGGCTACGAGCAGTACTTC.